Below are 14 T cell receptor beta chains sequenced from a single sample in a study of multiple sclerosis patients with progressive multifocal leukoencephalopathy. Sequencing used immunoSEQ multiplex PCR; TCRdb keeps in-frame clones, though not all of them. The sample lists fewer than 40,000 clones, around 89% occurring once. The time point is: before natalizumab initiation. The specimen sequenced was PBMCs. The source is a human donor with multiple sclerosis.

V usage is TRBV7-9 and J usage is TRBJ2-2, with 7 bases matching TRBD1. Germline loops: CDR1 SEHNR, CDR2 FQNEAQ (reference sequence). CDR3 length equals 15 residues. The V segment lost 0 bases and the J segment 2 bases; nucleotides outside the gene matches: 0. The CDR3 reads CASSLAGGNTGELFF. Here the CDR3 DNA reads TGTGCCAGCAGCTTAGCAGGGGGCAACACCGGGGAGCTGTTTTTT.

The chain couples TRBV2 to TRBJ1-1; no clear D gene. This CDR3 comprises 13 residues. Trimming pared 0 bases from V and 8 bases from J, leaving 10 bases between. The V gene's germline CDR1 is SNHLY and CDR2 FYNNEI. The CDR3 nucleotides are TGTGCCAGCAGTGAAGCGGTCTTCGGGGAAGCTTTCTTT. The encoded protein is CASSEAVFGEAFF.

This chain uses TRBV5-6 with TRBJ2-7; D unresolved. V was pared by 0 bases and J by 9 bases, with 10 bases between. The CDR3 contains 12 residues. CDR1 is SGHDT and CDR2 is YYEEEE in the germline V gene. DNA of the CDR3: TGTGCCAGCAGCTTGGCCGGGTCGAGGCAGTACTTC. It yields the protein CASSLAGSRQYF. The whole variable domain, filled in from reference TRBV5-6 and TRBJ2-7, reads DAGVTQSPTHLIKTRGQQVTLRCSPKSGHDTVSWYQQALGQGPQFIFQYYEEEERQRGNFPDRFSGHQFPNYSSELNVNALLLGDSALYLCASSLAGSRQYFGPGTRLTVT.

This clone came up once. V usage is TRBV2 and J usage is TRBJ2-7; 8 nucleotides line up with TRBD2. Germline V lookup: CDR1 SNHLY, CDR2 FYNNEI. With 5 bases clipped from V and 6 bases from J, the junction kept 15 bases outside the gene matches. The CDR3 has 16 amino acids. CDR3 bases: TGTGCCAGCAGTCGCTCAGCGGGAGACCGTTATGGCGAGCAGTACTTC. The encoded protein is CASSRSAGDRYGEQYF.

This chain uses TRBV7-2 with TRBJ2-7; 7 bases align to TRBD1. Germline loops: CDR1 SGHTA, CDR2 FQGNSA. The CDR3 has 14 residues. V was clipped by 5 bases and J by 3 bases; unmatched bases: 7. For the CDR3, the DNA is TGTGCCAGCAGCGCCTACAGGGGCGGCTACGAGCAGTACTTC. Its translation is CASSAYRGGYEQYF. The full variable domain, in which reference TRBV7-2 and TRBJ2-7 provide the parts outside the CDR3, is GAGVSQSPSNKVTEKGKDVELRCDPISGHTALYWYRQSLGQGLEFLIYFQGNSAPDKSGLPSDRFSAERTGGSVSTLTIQRTQQEDSAVYLCASSAYRGGYEQYFGPGTRLTVT.

The chain carries TRBV18 and TRBJ2-5; D gene uncertain. With 3 bases removed from V and 5 bases from J, the gap between germline ends came to 16 bases. The CDR3 extends over 15 amino acids. Germline V gene data show CDR1 as KGHSH and CDR2 as LQKENI. Here the CDR3 reads CASSPLVDRSETQYF. The DNA for the CDR3 is TGTGCCAGCTCACCGTTGGTTGATAGATCGGAGACCCAGTACTTC.

The CDR3 is CASTPHRTEAFF. CDR3 nucleotide sequence: TGTGCCAGCACCCCCCATCGGACTGAAGCTTTCTTT. The chain combines TRBV6-5 with TRBJ1-1; D remains unclear. CDR3 length: 12 residues. The germline gives CDR1 MNHEY, CDR2 SVGAGI. The V end lost 7 bases, the J end lost 5 bases, and 11 bases lay between the germline ends.

This chain links TRBV7-6 with TRBJ1-5; TRBD1 matches at 8 bases. Germline V gives CDR1 SGHVS, CDR2 FNYEAQ. Trimming cost V 5 bases and J 7 bases; bases outside gene matches: 16. The CDR3 has 17 residues. The CDR3 DNA reads TGTGCCAGCAGCAAAAGACCCCAGGGGGCGGGGGACCAGCCCCAGCATTTT. Its protein product is CASSKRPQGAGDQPQHF.

The chain joins TRBV18 to TRBJ1-6, with D uncertain. The ends were cut back, 2 bases at V and 0 bases at J, with 8 bases in the middle. The CDR3 totals 16 residues. Germline values: CDR1 KGHSH, CDR2 LQKENI. CDR3 nucleotide sequence: TGTGCCAGCTCACCAAAGGAGGGCTCCTATAATTCACCCCTCCACTTT. It specifies CASSPKEGSYNSPLHF.

A few counts support this clone. This chain links TRBV4-3 with TRBJ2-1; 8 nucleotides agree with TRBD2. Trimming removed 4 bases from V and 9 bases from J; junction bases left unmatched: 14. Germline values: CDR1 LGHNA, CDR2 YSLEER. There are 16 residues in the CDR3. CDR3: CASSPRRIREGGEQFF. The DNA of the CDR3 is TGCGCCAGCAGCCCGAGACGGATTCGGGAGGGGGGTGAGCAGTTCTTC.

The rearrangement joins TRBV5-5 to TRBJ2-7, with D maybe TRBD1 (6 bases). The CDR3 sequence is 14 residues long. Trimming cost V 4 bases and J 3 bases, with 14 bases left between them. Germline lookup yields CDR1 SGHKS and CDR2 YYEKEE (reference sequence). The CDR3, as DNA: TGTGCCAGCAGCAGGACAGCCTTTGTCTACGAGCAGTACTTC. Protein: CASSRTAFVYEQYF. Using reference TRBV5-5 and TRBJ2-7 for the parts outside the CDR3, the full variable domain is DAGVTQSPTHLIKTRGQQVTLRCSPISGHKSVSWYQQVLGQGPQFIFQYYEKEERGRGNFPDRFSARQFPNYSSELNVNALLLGDSALYLCASSRTAFVYEQYFGPGTRLTVT.

The chain is built from TRBV9 and TRBJ1-4; maybe TRBD1 (5 bases). The CDR3 runs to 14 residues. Germline values: CDR1 SGDLS, CDR2 YYNGEE. Trimming removed 3 bases from V and 5 bases from J, with 11 bases in between. The CDR3 here is CASSENWGNEKLFF. The DNA for the CDR3 is TGTGCCAGCAGCGAGAACTGGGGCAATGAAAAACTGTTTTTT.

The chain joins TRBV19 to TRBJ1-2; tentative D call: TRBD1 (5 bases). Trimming removed 5 bases from V and 3 bases from J, with 28 bases in between. This CDR3 is 19 amino acids long. The V gene's germline CDR1 is LNHDA and CDR2 SQIVND (reference sequence). The CDR3 coding sequence is TGTGCCAGTAGTGAGAACTCTTGGGGCCAGTTGATCACTGACTATGGCTACACCTTC. Translated: CASSENSWGQLITDYGYTF. Full variable domain (missing parts from reference TRBV19 and TRBJ1-2): DGGITQSPKYLFRKEGQNVTLSCEQNLNHDAMYWYRQDPGQGLRLIYYSQIVNDFQKGDIAEGYSVSREKKESFPLTVTSAQKNPTAFYLCASSENSWGQLITDYGYTFGSGTRLTVV.

The chain couples TRBV29-1 to TRBJ2-7; D is ambiguous. Per the germline V gene, CDR1 is SQVTM and CDR2 is ANQGSEA. The CDR3 has 12 amino acids. V was pared by 4 bases and J by 6 bases, with 13 bases between. The CDR3 sequence: CSVVVVEGEQYF. The CDR3 DNA reads TGCAGCGTTGTGGTCGTCGAAGGCGAGCAGTACTTC.